This section outlines one T cell receptor beta chain sequence together with its context. Unmatched junction bases numbered 5, after V lost 10 bases and J lost 6 bases. The CDR3 is 13 residues long. CDR1 is SGHRS and CDR2 is YFSETQ in the germline V gene. The data stem from a study of blood T cell repertoires in COVID-19. TCRdb keeps only in-frame clones here, not all; method: immunoSEQ multiplex PCR. The table lists 100,000 to 150,000 clones, around 74% of them singletons. The source is a man aged 60 to 75 with acute or convalescent COVID-19. The sample consisted of peripheral blood. V usage is TRBV5-1 and J usage is TRBJ2-1; 12 nucleotides line up with TRBD2. The CDR3 nucleotides read TGCGCCGCGGGACTAGCGGGTGCCAATGAGCAGTTCTTC. It specifies CAAGLAGANEQFF.